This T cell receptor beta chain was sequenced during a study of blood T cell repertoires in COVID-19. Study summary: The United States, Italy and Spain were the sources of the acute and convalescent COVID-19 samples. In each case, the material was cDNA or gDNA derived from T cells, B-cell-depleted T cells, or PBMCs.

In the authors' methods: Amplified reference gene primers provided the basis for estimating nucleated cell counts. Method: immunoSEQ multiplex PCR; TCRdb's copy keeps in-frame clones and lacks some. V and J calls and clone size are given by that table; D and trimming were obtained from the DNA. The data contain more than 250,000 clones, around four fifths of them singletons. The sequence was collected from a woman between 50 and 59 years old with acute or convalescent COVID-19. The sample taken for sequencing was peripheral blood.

The CDR3 region is CASSFLDNEQFF. Written as DNA, the CDR3 is TGTGCCAGCAGCTTTCTTGACAATGAGCAGTTCTTC. This sequence joins TRBV5-4 and TRBJ2-1; D not certain. The CDR3 has 12 amino acids. Germline CDR1 SGHNT, CDR2 YYREEE (reference sequence). The V end was cut by 2 bases, the J end by 5 bases, with 5 bases between. Based on the CDR3 plus reference TRBV5-4 and TRBJ2-1, the full variable domain is ETGVTQSPTHLIKTRGQQVTLRCSSQSGHNTVSWYQQALGQGPQFIFQYYREEENGRGNFPPRFSGLQFPNYSSELNVNALELDDSALYLCASSFLDNEQFFGPGTRLTVL.